This T cell receptor (beta chain) is drawn from a study of cytomegalovirus exposure and HLA in healthy donors. Study results and limitations: About 90% or about 30% of the time was how often most TCR beta V segments were productive, according to an earlier analysis. Among donors in an Asian-associated ancestry cluster, a later analysis reportedly found fewer N-insertions than the roughly 680-donor mean.

This CDR3 is 14 amino acids long. Per germline, CDR1 SQVTM and CDR2 ANQGSEA. Losses at the gene ends were 4 bases for V and 2 bases for J; bases not matched to a gene: 6. The PCR contained 60 Vbeta and 13 Jbeta primers. Profiled with immunoSEQ multiplex PCR; TCRdb holds only in-frame clones, not every one. The repertoire holds approximately 140,000 clones, with about 80% as singletons. Those who donated were healthy bone marrow donors. In its sample, this clone was seen a few times. The target antigen is unknown. This clonotype was sampled from a man aged 18-30 years in good health and CMV-seronegative. The chain has TRBV29-1 and TRBJ2-3; 7 bases are shared with TRBD1. Sample: PBMCs. The CDR3, as DNA: TGCAGCGTTGCAGCGACAGGGCCCACAGATACGCAGTATTTT. Residues: CSVAATGPTDTQYF.